This entry features one TCR beta chain sequence. The V segment lost 5 bases and the J segment 5 bases; nucleotides outside the gene matches: 9. The CDR3 is 14 amino acids. Germline V CDR1 and CDR2: SGHTA, FQGTGA. This sample is part of a study of cytomegalovirus exposure and HLA in healthy donors. About the research overall: As released early, the data held roughly 85 million unique TCRs from HLA-typed donors.

As for the donors, each was a healthy bone marrow donor. The study ran its PCR with 60 Vbeta and 13 Jbeta primers. The method was immunoSEQ multiplex PCR; TCRdb's version includes in-frame clones alone and lacks a portion of them. The sample carries 99,000 or so clones, over 9.5% recorded once. The chain has TRBV7-3 and TRBJ2-7, with 7 bases aligning to TRBD2. What was sequenced was PBMCs. This TCR was recovered from a man in his forties in good health and CMV-seropositive. The CDR3 nucleotides are TGTGCCAGCAGCCCTAGCGGAGCCGGGGACGAGCAGTACTTC. Protein sequence: CASSPSGAGDEQYF.